A selection of T cell receptor beta chains follows, all from one sample in a study of cytomegalovirus exposure and HLA in healthy donors. Sequencing used immunoSEQ multiplex PCR; TCRdb keeps in-frame clones, though not all of them. There are about 190,000 clones in the sample; about 84% occur only once, and more than 1.4% lies in the top ten. Sequencing input: PBMCs. The receptors here all came from a young woman in good health and CMV-seronegative. Each CDR3 is given with its conserved first and last residue. A D gene is named only where the DNA matches it firmly. Size tells how often a clone was seen (once, few, many) or the class of an expanded clone, and some rows leave it out.

clone_size	j_call	v_call	d_call	cdr3_nt	cdr3_aa
NA	TRBJ2-5	TRBV6-1	TRBD1	TGTGCCAGCAGTGAACAGGGGGCGCACCAAGAGACCCAGTACTTC	CASSEQGAHQETQYF
NA	TRBJ1-1	TRBV9	TRBD1	TGTGCCAGCAGCGTCGCCCCAGTTCGACAGGGCGGGGCTGAAGCTTTCTTT	CASSVAPVRQGGAEAFF
NA	TRBJ2-6	TRBV28	NA	TGTGCCAGCAGTTTACAGGGGACTGGGGCCAACGTCCTGACTTTC	CASSLQGTGANVLTF
NA	TRBJ1-2	TRBV30	TRBD1	TGTGCCTGGAAATCCCCGGGACAGAATAACTATGGCTACACCTTC	CAWKSPGQNNYGYTF
NA	TRBJ2-7	TRBV7-8	NA	TGTGCCAGCAGCTTAGGATTTAGGGGGGGCTACTCCGAGCAGTACTTC	CASSLGFRGGYSEQYF
NA	TRBJ1-2	TRBV27	TRBD1	TGTGCCAGCAGTTTAGGAACAGGGGACGGCTACACCTTC	CASSLGTGDGYTF
NA	TRBJ2-1	TRBV7-3	TRBD2	TGTGCCAGCAGCCCCGGGACTAGCGGGGCCTTCAATGAGCAGTTCTTC	CASSPGTSGAFNEQFF
NA	TRBJ1-2	TRBV20-1	NA	TGCAGTGCTCCCCCCCAATATGGCTACACCTTC	CSAPPQYGYTF
once	TRBJ2-1	TRBV5-1	TRBD2	TGCGCCAGCAGCTCGCTAGCGGGAGGGACGAATGAGCAGTTCTTC	CASSSLAGGTNEQFF
once	TRBJ2-1	TRBV19	NA	TGTGCCAGTAGTATAGACTCGGGACTGGCGCAGTTTGAGCAGTTCTTC	CASSIDSGLAQFEQFF
NA	TRBJ1-1	TRBV10-3	NA	TGTGCCATCAGTGCTGAGATGAACACTGAAGCTTTCTTT	CAISAEMNTEAFF
NA	TRBJ2-3	TRBV9	TRBD1	TGTGCCAGCAGCGCCGACTCGACAGGGTTTAGCACAGATACGCAGTATTTT	CASSADSTGFSTDTQYF
NA	TRBJ2-2	TRBV5-5	TRBD1	TGTGCCAGCAGCTTGGGCGGACAGGGGACGGTCCCCACCGGGGAGCTGTTTTTT	CASSLGGQGTVPTGELFF
NA	TRBJ2-7	TRBV11-2	NA	TGTGCCAGCAGCTCCACAGGGTTAGGGGAGCAGTACTTC	CASSSTGLGEQYF
few	TRBJ1-5	TRBV5-1	NA	TGCGCCAGCAGCTTGTCCGGGGACAATCAGCCCCAGCATTTT	CASSLSGDNQPQHF
NA	TRBJ2-3	TRBV15	TRBD2	TGTGCCACCAGCAGAGATACCGGGGGGACAGATACGCAGTATTTT	CATSRDTGGTDTQYF
NA	TRBJ2-7	TRBV23-1	NA	TGCGCCAGCAGTCAATTGGGGAGCCTCTATGTGTACGAGCAGTACTTC	CASSQLGSLYVYEQYF
NA	TRBJ2-5	TRBV5-6	TRBD2	TGTGCCAGCAGCTTCCTGACTAGCGGGCGATCGGAGACCCAGTACTTC	CASSFLTSGRSETQYF
NA	TRBJ2-7	TRBV19	TRBD1	TGTGCCAGTAGTATAGTAGGAGGACAGGGGAACGAGCAGTACTTC	CASSIVGGQGNEQYF
NA	TRBJ2-5	TRBV7-3	TRBD1	TGTGCCAGCAGCCCACAAGGGACAGTCGAGACCCAGTACTTC	CASSPQGTVETQYF
NA	TRBJ2-3	TRBV7-8	TRBD2	TGTGCCAGCAGCTTAAGACTAGCGGGGGGTGTGGCAGATACGCAGTATTTT	CASSLRLAGGVADTQYF
few	TRBJ2-7	TRBV7-9	TRBD1	TGTGCCAGCAGCTTAGCAGGGACAGGGACCCACGAGCAGTACTTC	CASSLAGTGTHEQYF
NA	TRBJ2-7	TRBV19	TRBD2	TGTGCCAGTAGTATCTCCGGGACTAGCGGTCTCTACGAGCAGTACTTC	CASSISGTSGLYEQYF
once	TRBJ2-7	TRBV7-6	TRBD2	TGTGCCAGCAGCTTAACCCCGCAGGGCGGGAGCGATCACGAGCAGTACTTC	CASSLTPQGGSDHEQYF
NA	TRBJ1-4	TRBV5-1	NA	TGCGCCAGCAGCTTTGCGGGGGCGATTAATGAAAAACTGTTTTTT	CASSFAGAINEKLFF
NA	TRBJ2-2	TRBV7-2	NA	TGTGCCAGCAGCCGAGGCAGTCGCCCGAACACCGGGGAGCTGTTTTTT	CASSRGSRPNTGELFF
NA	TRBJ2-7	TRBV5-1	TRBD2	TGCGCCAGCAGCTTTAATCCTAGCGGCTCCTACGAGCAGTACTTC	CASSFNPSGSYEQYF
NA	TRBJ2-7	TRBV21-1	NA	TGTGCCAGCAGCAAAGGATTAGACAGGGACTCCTACGAGCAGTACTTC	CASSKGLDRDSYEQYF
once	TRBJ2-7	TRBV14	TRBD2	TGTGCCAGCAGCCAAGGGGGGGGTCGCTACGAGCAGTACTTC	CASSQGGGRYEQYF
few	TRBJ2-3	TRBV11-2	TRBD2	TGTGCCAGCAGCCAACTAGCGGGAGGGTCAGATACGCAGTATTTT	CASSQLAGGSDTQYF
NA	TRBJ2-7	TRBV5-1	NA	TGCGCCAGCAGCCCGCCTCAGGGTAACTACGAGCAGTACTTC	CASSPPQGNYEQYF
NA	TRBJ2-2	TRBV6-5	NA	TGTGCCAGCAGTCTTCTTACAGCGAACACCGGGGAGCTGTTTTTT	CASSLLTANTGELFF
NA	TRBJ2-3	TRBV5-1	NA	TGCGCCAGCAGCCTGGGGACTGCCACAGATACGCAGTATTTT	CASSLGTATDTQYF
NA	TRBJ1-6	TRBV6-1	TRBD1	TGTGCCACCTCCGGGACAGGGGCCTCACCCCTCCACTTT	CATSGTGASPLHF
NA	TRBJ1-1	TRBV9	NA	TGTGCCAGCAGCTCTTGGGGGGTTCGTAAGAACACTGAAGCTTTCTTT	CASSSWGVRKNTEAFF
NA	TRBJ2-7	TRBV27	NA	TGTGCCAGCAGTTCCCACCCAGAGGGGGTCTACGAGCAGTACTTC	CASSSHPEGVYEQYF
NA	TRBJ1-1	TRBV9	NA	TGTGCCAGCAGCGTCGGAGGTGGTCGTGACACTGAAGCTTTCTTT	CASSVGGGRDTEAFF
NA	TRBJ1-1	TRBV30	NA	TGTGCCTGGAGCCCGTCATTTCGGGGGGACACTGAAGCTTTCTTT	CAWSPSFRGDTEAFF
NA	TRBJ2-2	TRBV13	NA	TGTGCCAGCAGCCAGGGGCCGGGAGGGGAGCTGTTTTTT	CASSQGPGGELFF
NA	TRBJ1-1	TRBV18	NA	TGTGCCAGCTCACCAAACTATAGACAGGAAGCATCCACTGAAGCTTTCTTT	CASSPNYRQEASTEAFF
NA	TRBJ2-1	TRBV5-6	TRBD1	TGTGCCAGCAGCCTCGGGACAGTCTCCTACAATGAGCAGTTCTTC	CASSLGTVSYNEQFF
NA	TRBJ2-1	TRBV28	TRBD1	TGTGCCAGCAGTTTACCCGGGACAGGGGGCGGGAATGAGCAGTTCTTC	CASSLPGTGGGNEQFF
NA	TRBJ1-1	TRBV14	TRBD1	TGTGCCAGCAGCCAGATACAGGGGTTCGCCACTGAAGCTTTCTTT	CASSQIQGFATEAFF
NA	TRBJ2-1	TRBV2	TRBD2	TGTGCCAGCAGTAGTGTAACTAGCGGGAGCTCCTACAATGAGCAGTTCTTC	CASSSVTSGSSYNEQFF
NA	TRBJ2-3	TRBV18	TRBD2	TGTGCCAGCCCTCCCCTAGCGGGAAGCACAGATACGCAGTATTTT	CASPPLAGSTDTQYF
once	TRBJ1-6	TRBV28	NA	TGTGCCAGCAGTTTATTAAGGGGCGGCTCACCCCTCCACTTT	CASSLLRGGSPLHF
NA	TRBJ2-3	TRBV11-2	TRBD2	TGTGCCAGCAGCTTAGCCGGGGGGGCCTTTTCAGATACGCAGTATTTT	CASSLAGGAFSDTQYF
NA	TRBJ2-2	TRBV25-1	NA	TGTGCCAGCAGACAGACAGCGATTTCCACCGGGGAGCTGTTTTTT	CASRQTAISTGELFF
NA	TRBJ2-3	TRBV6-6	TRBD2	TGTGCCAGCGGGAGGGGTTACACAGATACGCAGTATTTT	CASGRGYTDTQYF
NA	TRBJ1-4	TRBV25-1	TRBD1	TGTGCCAGCAGTGGAACAGGGGACCCTAATGAAAAACTGTTTTTT	CASSGTGDPNEKLFF
NA	TRBJ2-7	TRBV18	NA	TGTGCCAGCTCACCACCGGACTACCTAAACTACGAGCAGTACTTC	CASSPPDYLNYEQYF
NA	TRBJ1-1	TRBV19	NA	TGTGCCAGTAGTCCCAAACAGCACAACACTGAAGCTTTCTTT	CASSPKQHNTEAFF
NA	TRBJ1-5	TRBV19	TRBD1	TGTGCCAGTAGTCTCGGACAGGGGAGTAGTCAGCCCCAGCATTTT	CASSLGQGSSQPQHF
NA	TRBJ2-1	TRBV19	NA	TGTGCCAGTAGCCAAGCTGGGGGCGGGAGAGGGTTGAATGAGCAGTTCTTC	CASSQAGGGRGLNEQFF
NA	TRBJ1-2	TRBV4-1	NA	TGCGCCAGCAGCCAAGTGTCGGGGACTCAGGGTGGCTACACCTTC	CASSQVSGTQGGYTF
NA	TRBJ2-7	TRBV7-9	TRBD1	TGTGCCGGAGGAAAGGGACAGGGGGCAAACGAGCAGTACTTC	CAGGKGQGANEQYF
NA	TRBJ2-7	TRBV2	NA	TGTGCCAGCTGGGCCAGGGTTCTCTCCTACGAGCAGTACTTC	CASWARVLSYEQYF
NA	TRBJ1-2	TRBV27	NA	TGTGCCAGCAGTTTCGGACAGAACTATGGCTACACCTTC	CASSFGQNYGYTF
NA	TRBJ2-3	TRBV20-1	NA	TGCAGTGCCCTATATACAGATACGCAGTATTTT	CSALYTDTQYF
NA	TRBJ1-5	TRBV15	NA	TGTGCCTCCGGGGATCAGCCCCAGCATTTT	CASGDQPQHF